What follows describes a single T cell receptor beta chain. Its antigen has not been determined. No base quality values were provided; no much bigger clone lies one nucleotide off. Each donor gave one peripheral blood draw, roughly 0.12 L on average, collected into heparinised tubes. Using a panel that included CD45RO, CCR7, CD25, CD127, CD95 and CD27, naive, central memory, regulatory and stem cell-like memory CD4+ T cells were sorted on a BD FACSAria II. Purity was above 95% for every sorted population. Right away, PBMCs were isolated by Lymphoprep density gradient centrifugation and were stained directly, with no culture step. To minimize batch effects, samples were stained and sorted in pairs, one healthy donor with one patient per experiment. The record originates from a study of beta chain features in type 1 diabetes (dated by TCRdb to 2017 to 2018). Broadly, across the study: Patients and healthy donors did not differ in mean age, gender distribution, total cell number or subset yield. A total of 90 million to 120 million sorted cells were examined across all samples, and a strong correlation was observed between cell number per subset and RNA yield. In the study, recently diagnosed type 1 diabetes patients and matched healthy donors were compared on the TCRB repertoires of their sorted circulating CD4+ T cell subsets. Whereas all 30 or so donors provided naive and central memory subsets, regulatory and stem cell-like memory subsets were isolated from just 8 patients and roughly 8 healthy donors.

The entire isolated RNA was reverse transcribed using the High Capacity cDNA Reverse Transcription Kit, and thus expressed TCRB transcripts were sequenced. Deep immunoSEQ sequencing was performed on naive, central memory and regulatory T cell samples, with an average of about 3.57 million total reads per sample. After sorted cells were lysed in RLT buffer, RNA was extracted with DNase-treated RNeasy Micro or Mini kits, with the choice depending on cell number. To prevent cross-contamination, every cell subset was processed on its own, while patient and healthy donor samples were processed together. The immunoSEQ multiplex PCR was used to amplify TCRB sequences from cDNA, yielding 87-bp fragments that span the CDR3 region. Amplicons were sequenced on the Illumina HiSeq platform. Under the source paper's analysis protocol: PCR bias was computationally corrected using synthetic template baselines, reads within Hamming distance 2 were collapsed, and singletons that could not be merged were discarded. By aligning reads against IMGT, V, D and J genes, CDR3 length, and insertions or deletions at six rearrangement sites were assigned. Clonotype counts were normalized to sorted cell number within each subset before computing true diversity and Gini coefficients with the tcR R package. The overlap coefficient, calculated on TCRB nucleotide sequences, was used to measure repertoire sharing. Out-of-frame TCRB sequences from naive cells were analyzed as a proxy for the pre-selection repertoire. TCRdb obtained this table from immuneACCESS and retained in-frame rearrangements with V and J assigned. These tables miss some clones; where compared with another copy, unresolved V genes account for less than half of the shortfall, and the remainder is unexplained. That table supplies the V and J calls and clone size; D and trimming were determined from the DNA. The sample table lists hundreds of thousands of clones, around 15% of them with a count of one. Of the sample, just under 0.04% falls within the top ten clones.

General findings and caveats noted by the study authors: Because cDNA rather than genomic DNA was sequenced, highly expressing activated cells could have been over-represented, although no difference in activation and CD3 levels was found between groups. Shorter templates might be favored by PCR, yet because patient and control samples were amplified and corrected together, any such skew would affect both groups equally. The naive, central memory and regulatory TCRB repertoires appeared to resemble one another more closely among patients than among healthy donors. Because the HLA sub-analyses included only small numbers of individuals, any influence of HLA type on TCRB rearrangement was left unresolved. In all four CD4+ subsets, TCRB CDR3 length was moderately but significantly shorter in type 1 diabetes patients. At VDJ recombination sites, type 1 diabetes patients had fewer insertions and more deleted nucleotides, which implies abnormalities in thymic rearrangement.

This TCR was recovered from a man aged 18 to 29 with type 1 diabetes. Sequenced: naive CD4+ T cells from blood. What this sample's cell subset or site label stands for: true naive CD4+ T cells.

The DNA is as follows: TGCGCCAGCAGCCAAGTTGCGAGGGGGCGAGGTCAGCCCCAGCATTTT. This gives the protein CASSQVARGRGQPQHF. The V gene is TRBV4-1 and the J gene is TRBJ1-5; 7 bases in between match TRBD1. The germline V gene supplies CDR1 MGHRA and CDR2 YSYEKL. From cysteine to phenylalanine, the CDR3 is 16 amino acids long. The kept DNA is CDR3 alone, 48 bases in frame from the first base. Germline trimming amounts to 1 base on V and 6 bases on J, with 9 as the count of junction bases outside the gene matches.